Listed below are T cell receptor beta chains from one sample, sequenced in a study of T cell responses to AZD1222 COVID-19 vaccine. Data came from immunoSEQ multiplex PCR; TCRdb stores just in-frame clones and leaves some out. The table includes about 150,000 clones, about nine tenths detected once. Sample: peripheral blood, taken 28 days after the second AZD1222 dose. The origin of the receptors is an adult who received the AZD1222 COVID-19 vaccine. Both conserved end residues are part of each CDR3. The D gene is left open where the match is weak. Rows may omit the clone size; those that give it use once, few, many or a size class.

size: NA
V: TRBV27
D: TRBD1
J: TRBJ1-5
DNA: TGTGCCAGCAGTCGACAGGGGGCAGGGGATTCGGGCAATCAGCCCCAGCATTTT
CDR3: CASSRQGAGDSGNQPQHF

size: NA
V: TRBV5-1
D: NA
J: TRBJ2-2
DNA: TGCGCCAGCAGTTCGGGACAGAACACCGGGGAGCTGTTTTTT
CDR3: CASSSGQNTGELFF

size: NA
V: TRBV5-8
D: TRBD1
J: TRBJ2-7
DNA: TGTGCCAGCAGCTGGGACAGGGAGGCGATCTACGAGCAGTACTTC
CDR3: CASSWDREAIYEQYF

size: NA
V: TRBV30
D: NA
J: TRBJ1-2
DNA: TGTGCCTGGAGTGCGAGGAGCTATGGCTACACCTTC
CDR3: CAWSARSYGYTF

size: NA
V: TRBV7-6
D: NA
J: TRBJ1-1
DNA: TGTGCCAGCAGCAAAAGAGAGGTAACTGAAGCTTTCTTT
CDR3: CASSKREVTEAFF

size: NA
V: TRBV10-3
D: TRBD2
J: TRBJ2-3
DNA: TGTGCCATCAGTGAGTCTAGCGGGACAGATACGCAGTATTTT
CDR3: CAISESSGTDTQYF

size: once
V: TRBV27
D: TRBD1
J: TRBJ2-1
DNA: TGTGCCAGCAGGGACAGGGGGGAGTACAATGAGCAGTTCTTC
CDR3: CASRDRGEYNEQFF

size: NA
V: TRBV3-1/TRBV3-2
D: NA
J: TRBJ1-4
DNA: TGTGCCAGCAGCCAAGATCCACACACACTAACGGAAAAACTGTTTTTT
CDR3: CASSQDPHTLTEKLFF

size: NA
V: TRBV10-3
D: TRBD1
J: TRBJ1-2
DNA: TGTGCCATCACCCCGGACAGGGGGCAAGGCTACACCTTC
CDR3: CAITPDRGQGYTF

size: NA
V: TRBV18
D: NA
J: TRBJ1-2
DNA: TGTGCCAGCTCACGATTGGATCCCAGGGGCTACACCTTC
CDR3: CASSRLDPRGYTF

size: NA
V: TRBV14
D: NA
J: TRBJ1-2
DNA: TGTGCCAGCAGCCAAGATCCAGGCAACCCGACCTATGGCTACACCTTC
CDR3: CASSQDPGNPTYGYTF

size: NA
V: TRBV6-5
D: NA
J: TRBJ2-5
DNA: TGTGCCGGAACAGGAAACCCCCAAGAGACCCAGTACTTC
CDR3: CAGTGNPQETQYF

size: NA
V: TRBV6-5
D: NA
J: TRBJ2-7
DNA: TGTGCCAGCAGAGCTTCCAGGGGAGCAACCTACGAGCAGTACTTC
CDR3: CASRASRGATYEQYF

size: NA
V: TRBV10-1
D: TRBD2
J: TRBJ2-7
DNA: TGCGCCAGCAGGGGGACTAGCGGGCGTCCCTACGAGCAGTACTTC
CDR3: CASRGTSGRPYEQYF

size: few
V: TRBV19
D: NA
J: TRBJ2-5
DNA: TGTGCCAGTAGTCCGACACAGTTGGAGACCCAGTACTTC
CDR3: CASSPTQLETQYF

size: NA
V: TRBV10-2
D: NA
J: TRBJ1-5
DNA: TGCGCCAGCAGCGACGCCCCCGCCAATCAGCCCCAGCATTTT
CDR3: CASSDAPANQPQHF

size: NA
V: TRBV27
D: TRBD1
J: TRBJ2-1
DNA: TGTGCCAGCAGAGTAGACAGGGGCACCTACAATGAGCAGTTCTTC
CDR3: CASRVDRGTYNEQFF

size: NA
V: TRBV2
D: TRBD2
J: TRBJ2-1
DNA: TGTGCCAGCACCTTACTGACTAGCGCCAATGAGCAGTTCTTC
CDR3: CASTLLTSANEQFF

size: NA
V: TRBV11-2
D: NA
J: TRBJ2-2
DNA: TGTGCCAGCAGCGTTAATAGCGGGGAGCTGTTTTTT
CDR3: CASSVNSGELFF

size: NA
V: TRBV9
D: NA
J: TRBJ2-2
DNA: TGTGCCAGCAGCAAAGAAATATCCGTTTTAGACACCGGGGAGCTGTTTTTT
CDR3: CASSKEISVLDTGELFF

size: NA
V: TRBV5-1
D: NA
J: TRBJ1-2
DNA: TGCGCCAGCAGCTCCGGGGGGCTGTCCTATGGCTACACCTTC
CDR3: CASSSGGLSYGYTF

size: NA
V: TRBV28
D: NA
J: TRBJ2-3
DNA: TGTGCCAGCAGTTTACTCTCCGGGACTCACCCTGGGGATACGCAGTATTTT
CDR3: CASSLLSGTHPGDTQYF

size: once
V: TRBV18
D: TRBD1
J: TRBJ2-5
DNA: TGTGCCAGCTCACCAGCCCTAGCAGGGGGCAAAGAGACCCAGTACTTC
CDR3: CASSPALAGGKETQYF

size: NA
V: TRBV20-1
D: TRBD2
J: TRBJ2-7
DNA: TGCAGTGCTAGTCCACTAGCGGACTCCTACGAGCAGTACTTC
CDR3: CSASPLADSYEQYF

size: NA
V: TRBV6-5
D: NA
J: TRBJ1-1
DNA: TGTGCCAGCAGCCCCCGGATAGCCAACACTGAAGCTTTCTTT
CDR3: CASSPRIANTEAFF

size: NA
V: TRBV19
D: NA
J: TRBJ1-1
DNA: TGTGCCAGTAGTCCCCAGGGGCTCGGGGACACTGAAGCTTTCTTT
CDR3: CASSPQGLGDTEAFF

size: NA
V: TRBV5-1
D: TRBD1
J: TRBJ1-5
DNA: TGCGCCAGCAGCTTGGGAGGGACAGGGAGCAATCAGCCCCAGCATTTT
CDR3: CASSLGGTGSNQPQHF

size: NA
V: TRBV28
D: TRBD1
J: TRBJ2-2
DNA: TGTGCCAGCAGTTTGCCCGGGACAGGGGCCACCGGGGAGCTGTTTTTT
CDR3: CASSLPGTGATGELFF

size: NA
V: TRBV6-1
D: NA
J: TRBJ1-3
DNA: TGTGCCAGCAGTGAACAAAGGCAGGCGAGCTCTGGAAACACCATATATTTT
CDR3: CASSEQRQASSGNTIYF

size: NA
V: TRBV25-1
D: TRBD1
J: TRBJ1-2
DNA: TGTGCCAGCAGTGGCCCAGGACAGGGCACATATGGCTACACCTTC
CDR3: CASSGPGQGTYGYTF

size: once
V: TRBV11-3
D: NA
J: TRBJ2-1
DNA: TGTGCCAGCAGCGCGGGAAGACTTGCGAACAATGAGCAGTTCTTC
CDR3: CASSAGRLANNEQFF

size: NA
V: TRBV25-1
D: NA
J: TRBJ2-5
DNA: TGTGCCAGCAGCAAGGGTCTAGGGGGAGAGACCCAGTACTTC
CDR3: CASSKGLGGETQYF

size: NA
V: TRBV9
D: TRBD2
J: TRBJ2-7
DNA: TGTGCCAGCAGCGTAGACCCCGTTAGAGCGGGAGTTATCTACGAGCAGTACTTC
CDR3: CASSVDPVRAGVIYEQYF

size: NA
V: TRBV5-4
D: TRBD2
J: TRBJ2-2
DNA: TGTGCGAGCGGGGTGGGATCTTCGAACACCGGGGAGCTGTTTTTT
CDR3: CASGVGSSNTGELFF

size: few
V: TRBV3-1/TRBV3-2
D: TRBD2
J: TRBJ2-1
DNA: TGTGCCAGCAGCCAAGGGGGGAGCGGGAGGAATGAGCAGTTCTTC
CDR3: CASSQGGSGRNEQFF